One sample yielded the 3 T cell receptor beta chains listed below, sequenced in a study of blood T cell repertoires in COVID-19. Sequencing was performed with immunoSEQ multiplex PCR; in TCRdb, only in-frame clones are kept and a portion is missing. Of about 190,000 clones listed, less than 85% were seen once; the top ten hold 3.2%. The material sequenced was PBMCs or T cells enriched from blood (not recorded which). These receptors were obtained from a woman aged 25 to 39 who had recovered from COVID-19.

The chain employs TRBV18 and TRBJ2-1; the match to TRBD1 covers 8 bases. Germline lookup yields CDR1 KGHSH and CDR2 LQKENI. The CDR3 spans 15 residues. J gave up 4 bases and V 1 base, and 3 bases lay outside the gene matches. CDR3 loop: CASSPRGQGYNEQFF. The DNA of the CDR3 is TGTGCCAGCTCACCACGAGGACAGGGATACAATGAGCAGTTCTTC.

This chain connects TRBV4-1 to TRBJ1-2; 9 bases align to TRBD1. The CDR3 loop spans 13 amino acids. The germline CDR1 and CDR2 sequences are MGHRA and YSYEKL. J was trimmed by 7 bases and V by 4 bases; bases with no gene match: 4. The CDR3 reads CASSPQGAIGYTF. CDR3 DNA: TGCGCCAGCAGCCCACAGGGGGCCATTGGCTACACCTTC.

This rearrangement joins TRBV12-5 to TRBJ2-7; TRBD1 matches 9 bases. Trimming took 0 bases from V and 5 from J; bases not matched to a gene: 8. The CDR3 runs 16 residues. CDR1 is LGHNT, CDR2 FRNRAP, per germline. The CDR3 coding sequence is TGTGCTAGTGGTTTGGTTACGGGACAGGGTGTAAACGAGCAGTACTTC. Translating gives CASGLVTGQGVNEQYF.